This T cell receptor beta chain was sequenced during a study of control samples from healthy donors and cancer patients. In germline, CDR1 is SGHRS, CDR2 YFSETQ. The CDR3 has 15 amino acids. V was pared by 0 bases and J by 1 base, with 10 bases between. Here immunoSEQ multiplex PCR was the method, and the copy in TCRdb shows in-frame clones only, minus some. The sample carries around 29,000 clones, roughly 85% recorded once. The chain employs TRBV5-1 and TRBJ1-1; maybe TRBD1 (6 bases). Specimen: PBMCs. This TCR was sampled from a man aged 60 to 69 with head and neck cancer. This chain's CDR3 is CASSLGGTKNTEAFF. The CDR3 DNA sequence: TGCGCCAGCAGCTTGGGGGGGACAAAGAACACTGAAGCTTTCTTT.